This T cell receptor beta chain was captured by sequencing in a study of T-cell reconstitution after alpha-beta-depleted transplantation in children. Findings of the study overall: After one year, T-cell counts and TCRbeta diversity mostly came from new T cells. Day-60 TCRbeta diversity that was high in some patients was derived from surviving recipient T cells and thymic progenitors. Reportedly, alpha-beta T cells present about two months post-transplant originated from several hundred expanded clones of graft origin.

At least ten counts were recorded for this clonotype. Its cognate antigen is unknown. Using unique molecular identifiers, the investigators prepared the TCRbeta library. TCRdb called the PCR reads again in MiXCR, with one record for every CDR3 protein. In the table there are about 200,000 distinct CDR3 sequences, under 8.5% of which are singletons. Trimming removed 7 bases from V and 3 bases from J, with 10 bases in between. CDR3 length equals 14 residues. This sample comprised PBMCs, mostly from graft donor cells, obtained 360 days after TCRalphabeta/CD19-depleted stem cell transplant. This chain joins TRBV12-3 or TRBV12-4 and TRBJ1-6; the D gene is possibly TRBD1 (5 bases). The TCR sequence derives from a male patient between 2 and 10 years old who had a stem cell transplant for acute myeloid leukemia, so the T cells may come from the graft donor. The CDR3 nucleotides are TGTGCCAGCACCCCGGACAACTATAATTCACCCCTCCACTTT. Translation gives CASTPDNYNSPLHF.